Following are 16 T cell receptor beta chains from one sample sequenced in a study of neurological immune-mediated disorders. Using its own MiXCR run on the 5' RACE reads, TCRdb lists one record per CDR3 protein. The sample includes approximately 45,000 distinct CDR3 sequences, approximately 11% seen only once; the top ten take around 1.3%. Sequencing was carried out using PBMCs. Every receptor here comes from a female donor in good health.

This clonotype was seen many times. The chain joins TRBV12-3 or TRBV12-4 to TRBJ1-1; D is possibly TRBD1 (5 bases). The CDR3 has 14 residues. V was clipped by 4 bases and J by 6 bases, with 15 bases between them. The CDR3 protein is CASSSGRMGAEAFF. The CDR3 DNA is TGTGCCAGCAGTTCGGGACGTATGGGCGCTGAAGCTTTCTTT.

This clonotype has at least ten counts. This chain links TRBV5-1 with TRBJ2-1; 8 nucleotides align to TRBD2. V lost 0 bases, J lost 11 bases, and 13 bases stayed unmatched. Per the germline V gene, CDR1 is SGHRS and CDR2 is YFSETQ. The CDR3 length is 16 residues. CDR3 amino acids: CASSLALAGGRTQQFF. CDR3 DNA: TGCGCCAGCAGCTTGGCCCTAGCGGGTGGCCGAACTCAGCAGTTCTTC.

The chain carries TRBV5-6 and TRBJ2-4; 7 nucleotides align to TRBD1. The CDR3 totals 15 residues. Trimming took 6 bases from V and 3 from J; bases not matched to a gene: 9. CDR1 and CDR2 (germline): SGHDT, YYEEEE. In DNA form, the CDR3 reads TGTGCCAGCACCGCAACCGGGACAGTCAAAAACATTCAGTACTTC. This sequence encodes CASTATGTVKNIQYF.

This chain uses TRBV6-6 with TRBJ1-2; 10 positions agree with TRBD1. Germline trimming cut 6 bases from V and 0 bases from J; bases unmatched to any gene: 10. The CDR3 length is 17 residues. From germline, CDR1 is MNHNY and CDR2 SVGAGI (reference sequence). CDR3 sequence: CASSRGQGERPNYGYTF. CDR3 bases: TGTGCCAGCAGCCGTGGACAGGGGGAACGCCCTAACTATGGCTACACCTTC.

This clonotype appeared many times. As DNA, the CDR3 is TGTGCCATCAGTGGCCGGGACCAGAGAACTGAAGCTTTCTTT. Protein product: CAISGRDQRTEAFF. The rearrangement uses TRBV10-3 and TRBJ1-1; tentative D call: TRBD1 (5 bases). The CDR3 has 14 residues. V was cut by 4 bases and J by 5 bases, with 14 bases left in between. Germline loops: CDR1 ENHRY, CDR2 SYGVKD.

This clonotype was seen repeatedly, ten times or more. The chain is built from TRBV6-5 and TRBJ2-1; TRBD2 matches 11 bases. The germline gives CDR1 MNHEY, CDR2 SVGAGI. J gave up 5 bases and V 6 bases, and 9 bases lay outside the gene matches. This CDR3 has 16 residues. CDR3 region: CASSRTSGRGNNEQFF. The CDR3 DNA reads TGTGCCAGCAGCCGAACTAGCGGGAGAGGGAACAATGAGCAGTTCTTC.

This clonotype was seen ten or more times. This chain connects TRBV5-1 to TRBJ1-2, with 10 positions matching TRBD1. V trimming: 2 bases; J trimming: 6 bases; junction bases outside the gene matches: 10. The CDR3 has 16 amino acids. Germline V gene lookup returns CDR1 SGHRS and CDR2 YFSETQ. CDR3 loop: CASSFEGTGEAHGYTF. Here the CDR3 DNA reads TGCGCCAGCAGCTTTGAAGGGACAGGGGAAGCCCATGGCTACACCTTC.

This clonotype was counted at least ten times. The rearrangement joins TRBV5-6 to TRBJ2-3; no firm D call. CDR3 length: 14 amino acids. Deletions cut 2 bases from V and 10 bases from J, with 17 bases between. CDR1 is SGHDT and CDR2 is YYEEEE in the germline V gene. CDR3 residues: CASSFSTTLRAQYF. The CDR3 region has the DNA TGTGCCAGCAGCTTTAGCACAACCCTACGCGCGCAGTATTTT. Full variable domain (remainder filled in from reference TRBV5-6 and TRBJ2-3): DAGVTQSPTHLIKTRGQQVTLRCSPKSGHDTVSWYQQALGQGPQFIFQYYEEEERQRGNFPDRFSGHQFPNYSSELNVNALLLGDSALYLCASSFSTTLRAQYFGPGTRLTVL.

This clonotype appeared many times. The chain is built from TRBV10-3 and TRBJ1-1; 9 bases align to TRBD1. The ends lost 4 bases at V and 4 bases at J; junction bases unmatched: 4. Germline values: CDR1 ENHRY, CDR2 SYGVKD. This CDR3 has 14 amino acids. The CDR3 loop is CAISGDRDVTEAFF. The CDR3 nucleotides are TGTGCCATCAGTGGGGACAGGGATGTCACTGAAGCTTTCTTT.

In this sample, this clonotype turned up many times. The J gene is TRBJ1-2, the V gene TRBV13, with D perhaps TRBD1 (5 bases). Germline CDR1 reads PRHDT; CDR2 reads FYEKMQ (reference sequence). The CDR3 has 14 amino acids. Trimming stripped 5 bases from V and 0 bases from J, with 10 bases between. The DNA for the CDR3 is TGTGCCAGCAGCCGGGAAGGGGCTAACTATGGCTACACCTTC. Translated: CASSREGANYGYTF.

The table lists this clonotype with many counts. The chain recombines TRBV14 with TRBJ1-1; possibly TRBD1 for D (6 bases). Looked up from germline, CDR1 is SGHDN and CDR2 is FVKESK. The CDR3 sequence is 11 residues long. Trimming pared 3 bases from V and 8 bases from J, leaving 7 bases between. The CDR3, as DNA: TGTGCCAGCAGCCAGACAGGAGAAGCTTTCTTT. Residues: CASSQTGEAFF. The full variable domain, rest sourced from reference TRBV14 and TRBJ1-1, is EAGVTQFPSHSVIEKGQTVTLRCDPISGHDNLYWYRRVMGKEIKFLLHFVKESKQDESGMPNNRFLAERTGGTYSTLKVQPAELEDSGVYFCASSQTGEAFFGQGTRLTVV.

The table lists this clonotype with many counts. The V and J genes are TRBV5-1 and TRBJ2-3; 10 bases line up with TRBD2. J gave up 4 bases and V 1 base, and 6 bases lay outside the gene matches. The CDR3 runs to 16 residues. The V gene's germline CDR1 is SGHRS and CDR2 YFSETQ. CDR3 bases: TGCGCCAGCAGCTTGTCGCTAGCGGGAGCCGCAGATACGCAGTATTTT. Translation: CASSLSLAGAADTQYF.

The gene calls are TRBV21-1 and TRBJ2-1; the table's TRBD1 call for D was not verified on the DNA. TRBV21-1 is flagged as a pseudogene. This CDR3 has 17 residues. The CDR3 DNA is TGTGCCAGCAGCAAAGCACGGGGGAGCGACATCGGGAATGAGCAGTTCTTC. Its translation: CASSKARGSDIGNEQFF.

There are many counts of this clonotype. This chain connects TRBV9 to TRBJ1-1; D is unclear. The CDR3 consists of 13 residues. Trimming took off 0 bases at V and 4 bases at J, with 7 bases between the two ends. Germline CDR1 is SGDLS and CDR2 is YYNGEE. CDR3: CASSVEPSTEAFF. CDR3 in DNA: TGTGCCAGCAGCGTAGAACCGAGCACTGAAGCTTTCTTT.

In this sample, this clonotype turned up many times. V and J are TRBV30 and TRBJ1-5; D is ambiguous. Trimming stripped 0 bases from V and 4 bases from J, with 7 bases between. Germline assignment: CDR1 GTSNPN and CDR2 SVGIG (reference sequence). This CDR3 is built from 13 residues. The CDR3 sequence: CAWSVQDNQPQHF. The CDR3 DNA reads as TGTGCCTGGAGTGTACAAGATAATCAGCCCCAGCATTTT.

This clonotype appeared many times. The CDR3 sequence is CASSPQTGLGYGYTF. The CDR3 region has the DNA TGTGCCAGCAGCCCTCAGACAGGCCTCGGCTATGGCTACACCTTC. The rearrangement links TRBV9 to TRBJ1-2, with a tentative D call TRBD1 (6 bases). Germline CDR1 SGDLS, CDR2 YYNGEE. The V end was cut by 4 bases, the J end by 4 bases, with 17 bases between. The CDR3 contains 15 residues.